The 25 T cell receptor beta chains reported below all come from one sample, sequenced in a study of blood T cells in healthy people across ages. Using a J-beta primer mix together with a sample-barcoded 5' primer, a second PCR was run for roughly 7 to 12 cycles. TCRdb re-derived calls from the 5' RACE reads in MiXCR, one entry per CDR3 protein. The data hold hundreds of thousands of distinct CDR3 sequences, with 29% observed a single time. The material sequenced was blood. Every receptor here comes from a woman older than 75 in good health.

The chain carries TRBV7-2 and TRBJ2-4; D not resolved. Trimming shortened V by 1 base and J by 0 bases, and 10 bases separated the two germline ends. The CDR3 contains 16 residues. The germline CDR1 and CDR2 sequences are SGHTA and FQGNSA. CDR3 bases: TGTGCCAGCAGCTTAGTGCTATCTATAGCCAAAAACATTCAGTACTTC. As protein: CASSLVLSIAKNIQYF.

This clonotype was counted many times. The chain combines TRBV20-1 with TRBJ2-7; no firm D call. The CDR3 has 13 amino acids. V lost 3 bases, J lost 5 bases, and 14 bases lay in between. Germline V lookup: CDR1 DFQATT, CDR2 SNEGSKA (reference sequence). CDR3 coding DNA: TGCAGTGCTAGGCTCCTAATCGGGCACGAGCAGTACTTC. This codes for CSARLLIGHEQYF.

This clonotype turned up a few times. V gene TRBV27 combines with J gene TRBJ1-4; no clear D gene. The V gene lost 5 bases and the J gene lost 6 bases, with 22 bases spanning the gap. Germline lookup yields CDR1 MNHEY and CDR2 SMNVEV (reference sequence). The CDR3 runs 17 residues. The CDR3 nucleotides are TGTGCCAGCAGTATCTCCTCGACCCCCCGGGCCCATGAAAAACTGTTTTTT. Its translation is CASSISSTPRAHEKLFF.

As for this clonotype: A much larger clone is a single base away; this may be a read error. The V gene is TRBV7-9, the J gene TRBJ1-5, with D possibly TRBD1 on 6 matching bases. Germline lookup yields CDR1 SEHNR and CDR2 FQNEAQ (reference sequence). The CDR3 length is 15 residues. The V gene lost 11 bases and the J gene lost 4 bases, with 21 bases spanning the gap. The CDR3: CAGTKGEGVNQPQHF. In nucleotides, the CDR3 is TGTGCCGGCACGAAAGGAGAGGGGGTGAATCAGCCCCAGCATTTT.

With regard to this clonotype: This sequence may be a read error, since a much larger clone differs from it by one base. The gene calls are TRBV24-1 and TRBJ2-1; either TRBD1 or TRBD2 may fit D (5 bases each). The end of the DNA aligns better with TRBJ2-7, so the J call may be wrong. Per germline, CDR1 KGHDR and CDR2 SFDVKD. The CDR3 contains 14 residues. DNA of the CDR3: TGTGCCACCAGTGATGGGACCTCCTACAATGAGCAGTACTTC. This translates into CATSDGTSYNEQYF.

The chain employs TRBV7-2 and TRBJ2-3; D unclear. Germline CDR1 reads SGHTA; CDR2 reads FQGNSA. V lost 6 bases and J lost 2, with 15 bases in between. The CDR3 spans 15 residues. CDR3 protein: CASSPSRVPTDTQYF. Here the CDR3 DNA reads TGTGCCAGCAGTCCCAGCCGGGTACCCACAGATACGCAGTATTTT.

This chain connects TRBV2 to TRBJ2-5; TRBD1 or TRBD2 may be the D gene (5 bases each). Trimming cost V 8 bases and J 2 bases, with 12 bases left between them. Germline-derived CDR1 and CDR2 are SNHLY and FYNNEI. The CDR3 consists of 13 residues. CDR3 loop: CASGGGTQETQYF. The DNA of the CDR3 is TGTGCCAGCGGTGGGGGAACTCAAGAGACCCAGTACTTC.

This clonotype was recorded only once. Possible read error: a much larger clone is one base away. The chain recombines TRBV5-6 with TRBJ2-7; 7 positions match TRBD1. Unmatched junction bases numbered 13, after V lost 8 bases and J lost 5 bases. Germline CDR1 SGHDT, CDR2 YYEEEE. CDR3 length: 14 residues. The CDR3 coding sequence is TGTGCCAGTCGGGTGGGACAGCTAAACCACGAGCAGTACTTC. Translated, it gives CASRVGQLNHEQYF.

This clonotype appeared many times. This chain connects TRBV5-1 to TRBJ1-1, with 7 nucleotides matching TRBD1. The CDR3 runs to 15 residues. From germline, CDR1 is SGHRS and CDR2 YFSETQ. J gave up 0 bases and V 0 bases, and 2 bases lay outside the gene matches. CDR3 DNA: TGCGCCAGCAGCTTGGGACAGGGTTTGAACACTGAAGCTTTCTTT. Translation: CASSLGQGLNTEAFF.

For this clonotype: A much larger clonotype is one base distant, so this may be a read error. The missing conserved phenylalanine or tryptophan at the end of this CDR3 makes a read error likely. The chain is built from TRBV2 and TRBJ2-7; 9 positions agree with TRBD2. The CDR3 totals 15 residues. Germline V gene data show CDR1 as SNHLY and CDR2 as FYNNEI. With V trimmed by 1 base and J by 4 bases, 5 bases remained unmatched. The CDR3 reads CASSEEASGVYEQYC. CDR3 coding DNA: TGTGCCAGCAGTGAAGAGGCTAGCGGGGTGTACGAGCAGTACTGC.

As concerns this clonotype: Being one base from a much bigger clone, this may be a read error. V and J are TRBV11-2 and TRBJ2-7; perhaps D is TRBD1 or TRBD2 (5 bases each). Trimming left V 4 bases short and J 9 bases short, with 19 bases between. CDR3 length: 14 amino acids. Germline values: CDR1 SGHAT, CDR2 FQNNGV. The CDR3 coding sequence is TGTGCCAGCAGCTCTAGCTCGCAGGGATGGCGGCAGTACTTC. This encodes CASSSSSQGWRQYF.

The chain recombines TRBV21-1 with TRBJ2-5; the DNA was not compared with TRBD1, the D call given in the table. TRBV21-1 corresponds to a pseudogene. The CDR3 is made up of 14 amino acids. The CDR3 reads CASSNGARRETQYF. The CDR3 coding sequence is TGTGCCAGCAGCAACGGGGCACGGCGAGAGACCCAGTACTTC.

This clonotype was seen ten or more times. This chain uses TRBV7-9 with TRBJ2-5; 9 nucleotides match TRBD1. J lost 4 bases, V lost 3 bases, and 3 bases had no gene match. The germline V gene has CDR1 SEHNR and CDR2 FQNEAQ (reference sequence). This CDR3 region has 14 residues. CDR3: CASSLTGGGETQYF. The CDR3 DNA follows: TGTGCCAGCAGCTTGACAGGGGGAGGAGAGACCCAGTACTTC. Together with reference TRBV7-9 and TRBJ2-5, the CDR3 gives the full variable domain: DTGVSQNPRHKITKRGQNVTFRCDPISEHNRLYWYRQTLGQGPEFLTYFQNEAQLEKSRLLSDRFSAERPKGSFSTLEIQRTEQGDSAMYLCASSLTGGGETQYFGPGTRLLVL.

The CDR3 spells CATGTGVTGELFF. The CDR3 DNA follows: TGTGCCACCGGGACAGGGGTCACCGGGGAGCTGTTTTTT. The rearrangement joins TRBV15 to TRBJ2-2; 10 bases fit TRBD1. Germline lookup yields CDR1 LNHNV and CDR2 YYDKDF (reference sequence). The trim removed 8 bases at V and 4 bases at J, leaving 1 base unmatched. The CDR3 has 13 residues.

Turning to this clonotype: A much larger clone is a single base away; this may be a read error. The chain is built from TRBV6-1 and TRBJ2-3, with unresolved D. The germline V gene has CDR1 MNHNS and CDR2 SASEGT. Trimming removed 11 bases at V and 1 base at J, with 13 bases between. The CDR3 runs to 13 residues. The CDR3 DNA reads TGTGCCGGCCCGTTCCCCGGCACAGATACGCAGTATTTT. Residues: CAGPFPGTDTQYF.

This clonotype was seen repeatedly, ten times or more. This chain joins TRBV7-9 and TRBJ2-7, with D unresolved. The CDR3 runs 15 residues. Trimming removed 5 bases from V and 2 bases from J, with 16 bases in between. Germline CDR1 is SEHNR and CDR2 is FQNEAQ (reference sequence). For the CDR3, the DNA is TGTGCCAGCAGCGGCCACCCGGATGGGGCCTACGAGCAGTACTTC. Encoded protein: CASSGHPDGAYEQYF. The complete variable domain, with remaining parts taken from reference TRBV7-9 and TRBJ2-7, reads DTGVSQNPRHKITKRGQNVTFRCDPISEHNRLYWYRQTLGQGPEFLTYFQNEAQLEKSRLLSDRFSAERPKGSFSTLEIQRTEQGDSAMYLCASSGHPDGAYEQYFGPGTRLTVT.

This clonotype was counted many times. This chain uses TRBV7-9 with TRBJ1-2; TRBD1 agrees at 7 bases. Germline CDR1 reads SEHNR; CDR2 reads FQNEAQ (reference sequence). CDR3 size: 15 residues. J gave up 7 bases and V 1 base, and 9 bases lay outside the gene matches. The CDR3 reads CASSLVPTGNFGYTF. The CDR3 DNA is TGTGCCAGCAGCTTAGTCCCGACAGGGAATTTTGGCTACACCTTC.

This clonotype was detected only a few times. V and J are TRBV11-2 and TRBJ1-2, with no clear D. Germline lookup yields CDR1 SGHAT and CDR2 FQNNGV. V lost 8 bases and J lost 4, with 17 bases in between. This CDR3 spans 14 amino acids. In DNA, the CDR3 is TGTGCCAGCCAAACGAACACGGGAACCTATGGCTACACCTTC. Translating it yields CASQTNTGTYGYTF.

In regard to this clonotype: Sequence at one end of the junction differs from germline and may be a read error. The chain has TRBV6-5 and TRBJ2-1; 10 bases agree with TRBD1. The CDR3 covers 15 residues. The germline V gene encodes CDR1 MNHEY and CDR2 SVGAGI. Here the CDR3 reads CASSYEGQGWNGQFF. CDR3 sequence (DNA): TGTGCCAGCAGTTACGAGGGACAGGGGTGGAATGGGCAGTTCTTC.

The CDR3 loop reads CASSRRGLAGGASTDTQYF. As DNA, the CDR3 is TGTGCCAGCAGCCGCCGCGGACTAGCGGGGGGTGCTAGCACAGATACGCAGTATTTT. This chain connects TRBV6-1 to TRBJ2-3; 14 positions agree with TRBD2. Unmatched junction bases numbered 11, after V lost 6 bases and J lost 0 bases. There are 19 residues in the CDR3. The germline CDR1 and CDR2 sequences are MNHNS and SASEGT.

A remark on this clonotype: A read error may explain this, as a much larger clone is one base away. The chain is built from TRBV5-1 and TRBJ1-4; D is undetermined. Per the germline V gene, CDR1 is SGHRS and CDR2 is YFSETQ. CDR3 length: 14 residues. The CDR3 DNA follows: TGCGCCAGCGGCTTGAGGTCAACTAATGAAAAACTGTTTTTT. Translated, it gives CASGLRSTNEKLFF.

This clonotype was observed a handful of times. The chain has TRBV20-1 and TRBJ1-1; 7 nucleotides match TRBD1. After removal of 8 bases from V and 1 base from J, the junction contained 7 bases not matched to a gene. The germline V gene has CDR1 DFQATT and CDR2 SNEGSKA (reference sequence). This CDR3 comprises 13 residues. In DNA form, the CDR3 reads TGCAGTACTACAGGGGCTGCGAACACTGAAGCTTTCTTT. Translated: CSTTGAANTEAFF.

The J gene is TRBJ2-1, the V gene TRBV5-1; TRBD2 matches at 11 bases. This CDR3 is built from 15 residues. V trimming: 8 bases; J trimming: 13 bases; junction bases outside the gene matches: 17. Germline CDR1 and CDR2: SGHRS and YFSETQ. CDR3 sequence reads: CASTLAGGPLETQFF. In DNA form, the CDR3 reads TGCGCCAGTACTTTAGCGGGGGGGCCGTTGGAGACCCAGTTCTTC.

The genes are TRBV20-1 and TRBJ1-1, with TRBD1 identical over 8 bases. CDR3 length: 13 amino acids. Germline CDR1 and CDR2: DFQATT and SNEGSKA (reference sequence). V was pared by 7 bases and J by 6 bases, with 10 bases of the junction left unmatched. The CDR3 sequence: CSVPTGGSPEAFF. Here the CDR3 DNA reads TGCAGTGTCCCCACAGGGGGAAGTCCTGAAGCTTTCTTT.

Only a few counts were recorded for this clonotype. The chain is built from TRBV11-2 and TRBJ1-1; D call uncertain. The CDR3 has 12 residues. Trimming left V 7 bases short and J 6 bases short, with 12 bases between. The germline CDR1 and CDR2 sequences are SGHAT and FQNNGV. The CDR3 bases are TGTGCCAGCACCCAATCGGGCCCTGAAGCTTTCTTT. It yields the protein CASTQSGPEAFF.